This T cell receptor beta chain was found in a study of molecular identifiers for immune sequencing clone quantification. Previously described methods with listed TCR primers produced the bulk TCR libraries. TCRdb fed the PCR reads into MiXCR, producing one record per CDR3 protein. The sample has 80,000 to 100,000 distinct CDR3 sequences, approximately 25% seen once; the top ten hold 0.94%. This clonotype was counted between two and nine times. Its antigen is not known. Germline lookup yields CDR1 SGHDT and CDR2 YYEEEE. V was trimmed by 1 base and J by 7 bases, leaving 17 bases between them. CDR3 length: 15 residues. Notes on the study in general: Single-cell amounts of spiked Jurkat TCR RNA were reportedly detectable among approximately 1 million naive cells. Highly expanded clone sizes could be underestimated by identical TCR molecules sharing a barcode. Under 1% of molecules in naive cells, but over 98% of effector molecules, belonged to clones above 20 RNA copies.

The sequence derives from a human donor in good health. Some libraries in this study had Jurkat cell RNA spiked in. The chain has TRBV5-6 and TRBJ1-1, with D tentatively TRBD1 (6 bases). Material: naive CD8+ T cells from blood, with Jurkat cell RNA spiked in. Subset: FACS-sorted CD8+CD4-CCR7+CD45RA+ naive T cells. CDR3 in DNA: TGTGCCAGCAGCTTGATCCGGGACAACCTAAGTGAAGCTTTCTTT. Amino acids: CASSLIRDNLSEAFF.